This section outlines one T cell receptor (beta chain) sequence together with its context. This sample was taken from a study of cytomegalovirus exposure and HLA in healthy donors. Looked up from germline, CDR1 is MDHEN and CDR2 is SYDVKM. This CDR3 comprises 14 residues. Trimming removed 2 bases from V and 5 bases from J, with 12 bases in between. In the PCR, 60 Vbeta and 13 Jbeta primers were used. Clones were sequenced by immunoSEQ multiplex PCR, and TCRdb holds only the in-frame ones, with some missing. This sample has 85,000 to 120,000 clones, with 65% to 75% found just once. The gene calls are TRBV28 and TRBJ1-1, with D possibly matching TRBD1 (6 bases). The sequenced sample consisted of PBMCs. This sequence originates from a female donor in good health and CMV-seronegative. The CDR3 DNA is TGTGCCAGCAGTTTAGAGTTTAGGGGGACTGAAGCTTTCTTT. Its translation: CASSLEFRGTEAFF.